Presented here are 32 T cell receptor beta chains from one specimen sequenced in a study of Tregs in tolerant kidney transplant recipients (dated by TCRdb to between 2018 and 2021). Library preparation used the immunoSEQ multiplex PCR assay. In TCRdb, the immuneACCESS table is reduced to in-frame sequences with V and J assigned. These tables do not hold every clone; where another copy was compared, an unresolved V gene accounts for under half, and the others remain unexplained. This sample holds 200,000 to 300,000 clones; approximately 84% were observed only once. The top ten clonotypes cover over 0.5% of the sample. Specimen: CD4+ T cells from blood. The receptors shown here come from a human donor in good health.

The chain combines TRBV2 with TRBJ2-7, with TRBD2 matching over 8 bases. Per germline, CDR1 SNHLY and CDR2 FYNNEI. The CDR3 consists of 15 residues. V gave up 4 bases and J gave up 0 bases; unmatched junction bases: 5. The CDR3 DNA reads as TGTGCCAGCAGTGGGGATAGCGGGAACTCCTACGAGCAGTACTTC. Translation: CASSGDSGNSYEQYF.

The chain links TRBV5-1 to TRBJ2-1, with D tentatively TRBD1 (5 bases). V lost 0 bases to trimming and J lost 7 bases, with 8 bases between them. Germline V CDR1 and CDR2: SGHRS, YFSETQ. This CDR3 is 13 amino acids long. The chain's CDR3 is CASSLGQLNEQFF. CDR3 nucleotide sequence: TGCGCCAGCAGCTTGGGACAGTTGAATGAGCAGTTCTTC.

The gene calls are TRBV6-4 and TRBJ1-2, with D unclear. Germline CDR1 MRHNA, CDR2 SNTAGT. The V end lost 2 bases, the J end lost 3 bases, and 10 bases lay between the germline ends. This CDR3 is 14 amino acids long. DNA of the CDR3: TGTGCCAGCAGTGACCCCGGAAGGGACTATGGCTACACCTTC. This sequence encodes CASSDPGRDYGYTF.

CDR3 sequence: CASSPLPGQMQFGGYTF. In DNA, the CDR3 is TGTGCCAGCTCACCCTTACCCGGACAAATGCAGTTCGGTGGCTACACCTTC. This chain links TRBV18 with TRBJ1-2; possibly TRBD1 for D (5 bases). V gave up 3 bases and J gave up 7 bases, with 24 bases separating them. The CDR3 is 17 amino acids. Looked up from germline, CDR1 is KGHSH and CDR2 is LQKENI.

The chain carries TRBV2 and TRBJ1-2, with no clear D. V lost 7 bases, J lost 4 bases, and 7 bases lay in between. The CDR3 consists of 11 residues. Germline-derived CDR1 and CDR2 are SNHLY and FYNNEI. The CDR3 DNA reads TGTGCCAGCAACCGTTTCTATGGCTACACCTTC. Its translation is CASNRFYGYTF. The entire variable domain, with the rest obtained from reference TRBV2 and TRBJ1-2, is as follows: EPEVTQTPSHQVTQMGQEVILRCVPISNHLYFYWYRQILGQKVEFLVSFYNNEISEKSEIFDDQFSVERPDGSNFTLKIRSTKLEDSAMYFCASNRFYGYTFGSGTRLTVV.

The chain joins TRBV5-4 to TRBJ1-1, with 7 bases matching TRBD1. From germline, CDR1 is SGHNT and CDR2 YYREEE (reference sequence). CDR3 size: 14 residues. J lost 1 base, V lost 5 bases, and 5 bases had no gene match. CDR3 coding DNA: TGTGCCAGCAGTCCGCAGGGGGGGAACACTGAAGCTTTCTTT. This encodes CASSPQGGNTEAFF.

The chain carries TRBV11-2 and TRBJ1-2, with 7 bases aligning to TRBD1. There are 15 residues in the CDR3. The germline V gene has CDR1 SGHAT and CDR2 FQNNGV. Trimming at V came to 5 bases and at J to 0 bases, leaving 6 bases not matched to a gene. CDR3: CASSRRDSTNYGYTF. The CDR3 coding sequence is TGTGCCAGCAGCAGACGGGACAGCACTAACTATGGCTACACCTTC.

This chain joins TRBV19 and TRBJ1-2; 7 bases are shared with TRBD1. This CDR3 spans 13 amino acids. The trim removed 6 bases at V and 8 bases at J, leaving 9 bases unmatched. Germline loops: CDR1 LNHDA, CDR2 SQIVND (reference sequence). The CDR3, as DNA: TGTGCCAGTAGGACCAGGGGGTTGAGAGGCTACACCTTC. The encoded protein is CASRTRGLRGYTF.

The V call is TRBV11-2, the J call TRBJ2-1, with 10 bases aligning to TRBD2. Trimming took 5 bases from V and 4 from J; bases not matched to a gene: 8. Germline values: CDR1 SGHAT, CDR2 FQNNGV. The length of the CDR3 is 16 residues. In DNA form, the CDR3 reads TGTGCCAGCAGCACAATCAGGGGACTAGCGTACAATGAGCAGTTCTTC. Translation: CASSTIRGLAYNEQFF.

This clone was observed a single time. The rearrangement uses TRBV18 and TRBJ2-5; 7 bases fit TRBD1. The CDR3 spans 16 residues. CDR1 KGHSH and CDR2 LQKENI come from the germline V gene. The J segment lost 5 bases and the V segment lost 3 bases, leaving 12 bases of the junction unmatched. CDR3 DNA sequence: TGTGCCAGCTCACCTACCATAACAGGGGTTTGGGAGACCCAGTACTTC. It translates to CASSPTITGVWETQYF.

The chain is built from TRBV10-2 and TRBJ2-1; a weak D match, TRBD2 (6 bases). Germline V gives CDR1 WSHSY, CDR2 SAAADI. Trimming took off 3 bases at V and 1 base at J, with 22 bases between the two ends. The CDR3 extends over 19 amino acids. Here the CDR3 reads CASSEKKIGGKGSYNEQFF. The CDR3 nucleotides read TGCGCCAGCAGTGAAAAAAAGATCGGCGGGAAAGGGTCCTACAATGAGCAGTTCTTC.

Of note for this clone: Other DNA sequences from this sample encode an identical CDR3 as well. This chain links TRBV7-9 with TRBJ1-1; the D gene is possibly TRBD1 (6 bases). The CDR3 is 14 amino acids. The V end lost 5 bases, the J end lost 1 base, and 11 bases lay between the germline ends. CDR1 is SEHNR, CDR2 FQNEAQ, per germline (reference sequence). This CDR3 is CASSLGHPNTEAFF. The CDR3 DNA reads TGTGCCAGCAGCCTGGGACACCCGAACACTGAAGCTTTCTTT.

The rearrangement uses TRBV2 and TRBJ1-5; D ambiguous. Germline loops: CDR1 SNHLY, CDR2 FYNNEI. Trimming left V 7 bases short and J 5 bases short, with 15 bases between. This CDR3 spans 14 amino acids. This chain's CDR3 is CASNEGGSYQPQHF. The DNA for the CDR3 is TGTGCCAGCAACGAGGGAGGGTCCTATCAGCCCCAGCATTTT.

The rearrangement joins TRBV7-9 to TRBJ2-3; possibly TRBD1 for D (6 bases). CDR1 is SEHNR and CDR2 is FQNEAQ in the germline V gene (reference sequence). Trimming cost V 5 bases and J 1 base, with 13 bases left between them. The CDR3 length is 15 residues. CDR3 protein: CASSRLRGRTDTQYF. For the CDR3, the DNA is TGTGCCAGCAGCCGCCTCAGGGGACGCACAGATACGCAGTATTTT. The full variable domain, its missing parts supplied by reference TRBV7-9 and TRBJ2-3, is DTGVSQNPRHKITKRGQNVTFRCDPISEHNRLYWYRQTLGQGPEFLTYFQNEAQLEKSRLLSDRFSAERPKGSFSTLEIQRTEQGDSAMYLCASSRLRGRTDTQYFGPGTRLTVL.

The chain combines TRBV5-1 with TRBJ2-1; weak D call: TRBD1 (6 bases). CDR1 is SGHRS, CDR2 YFSETQ, per germline. The CDR3 runs 15 residues. Between the trimmed V and J ends, which lost 3 bases and 0 bases, there was a span of 10 bases. The CDR3 DNA reads TGCGCCAGCAGCTCAGGCAGGGGCTCCTACAATGAGCAGTTCTTC. It is translated as CASSSGRGSYNEQFF.

The gene calls are TRBV5-6 and TRBJ1-4; TRBD1 is a possible D gene (6 bases). Germline V gene lookup returns CDR1 SGHDT and CDR2 YYEEEE. The V end lost 4 bases, the J end lost 8 bases, and 21 bases lay between the germline ends. This CDR3 contains 16 residues. The CDR3 sequence: CASSSSPGVRNEKLFF. CDR3 DNA sequence: TGTGCCAGCAGCAGTTCCCCAGGGGTTAGAAACGAAAAACTGTTTTTT.

The V call is TRBV11-3, the J call TRBJ2-5; the match to TRBD2 covers 14 bases. The CDR3 runs to 17 residues. V lost 1 base, J lost 2 bases, and 3 bases stayed unmatched. CDR1 SGHNT and CDR2 YENEEA come from the germline V gene. CDR3 residues: CASSLGGLAGVQETQYF. As DNA, the CDR3 is TGTGCCAGCAGCTTAGGGGGACTAGCGGGGGTTCAAGAGACCCAGTACTTC.

This clone is a singleton in its sample. The sample carries other DNA sequences with the same CDR3. The V and J genes are TRBV14 and TRBJ1-5; D possibly corresponds to TRBD1 (5 bases). The CDR3 consists of 15 residues. CDR1 and CDR2 (germline): SGHDN, FVKESK. The ends were cut back, 1 base at V and 7 bases at J, with 14 bases in the middle. CDR3 DNA: TGTGCCAGCAGCCAAGGGGTGGGCCGGGGGCAGCCCCAGCATTTT. Translated, it gives CASSQGVGRGQPQHF.

As concerns this clone: Different DNA sequences within this sample yield the same CDR3. This sequence joins TRBV6-5 and TRBJ1-4, with D maybe TRBD1 (6 bases). The V gene's germline CDR1 is MNHEY and CDR2 SVGAGI. Trimming took off 5 bases at V and 5 bases at J, with 12 bases between the two ends. The CDR3 is 14 amino acids. The CDR3 loop is CASSLQGGNEKLFF. As DNA, the CDR3 is TGTGCCAGCAGTCTACAGGGAGGCAATGAAAAACTGTTTTTT.

The V call is TRBV10-3, the J call TRBJ2-1; D gene ambiguous. V lost 0 bases to trimming and J lost 1 base, with 10 bases between them. The CDR3 is made up of 16 amino acids. From germline, CDR1 is ENHRY and CDR2 SYGVKD. CDR3 DNA sequence: TGTGCCATCAGTGAGTCTACTTCCTCGTCCTACAATGAGCAGTTCTTC. Its protein is CAISESTSSSYNEQFF.

This clone was observed a handful of times. The chain has TRBV10-2 and TRBJ1-1; 8 positions match TRBD1. Trimming took 3 bases from V and 1 from J; bases not matched to a gene: 19. Per the germline V gene, CDR1 is WSHSY and CDR2 is SAAADI. The CDR3 is 20 residues long. The CDR3 DNA is TGCGCCAGCAGTGACAGGGGGCGCTTGAAGTGGATGGGCAAGAACACTGAAGCTTTCTTT. The encoded protein is CASSDRGRLKWMGKNTEAFF.

This chain links TRBV7-2 with TRBJ2-2; TRBD2 might be the D (6 bases). This CDR3 contains 13 residues. The V end was cut by 5 bases, the J end by 4 bases, with 8 bases between. The germline V gene encodes CDR1 SGHTA and CDR2 FQGNSA. CDR3: CASSRGTTGELFF. DNA for the CDR3: TGTGCCAGCAGCCGGGGGACCACCGGGGAGCTGTTTTTT. Supplemented by reference TRBV7-2 and TRBJ2-2, the full variable domain reads GAGVSQSPSNKVTEKGKDVELRCDPISGHTALYWYRQSLGQGLEFLIYFQGNSAPDKSGLPSDRFSAERTGGSVSTLTIQRTQQEDSAVYLCASSRGTTGELFFGEGSRLTVL.

The genes are TRBV6-5 and TRBJ1-3, with D unresolved. V lost 5 bases and J lost 4, with 12 bases in between. The CDR3 runs 14 residues. The germline V gene has CDR1 MNHEY and CDR2 SVGAGI. CDR3 DNA sequence: TGTGCCAGCAGTCCTAGGTTTGCAGGAAACACCATATATTTT. It encodes CASSPRFAGNTIYF.

V gene TRBV6-5 combines with J gene TRBJ2-1, with 7 bases aligning to TRBD1. This CDR3 spans 13 amino acids. The V gene's germline CDR1 is MNHEY and CDR2 SVGAGI. The trim removed 5 bases at V and 4 bases at J, leaving 2 bases unmatched. Here the CDR3 DNA reads TGTGCCAGCAGTGGACAGGTTTACAATGAGCAGTTCTTC. It is translated as CASSGQVYNEQFF.

V gene TRBV2 combines with J gene TRBJ2-7, with D tentatively TRBD2 (5 bases). Between the trimmed V and J ends, which lost 1 base and 12 bases, there was a span of 13 bases. Germline V gene lookup returns CDR1 SNHLY and CDR2 FYNNEI. The CDR3 covers 12 residues. The CDR3 loop is CASSEDRGMGYF. The CDR3 DNA follows: TGTGCCAGCAGTGAAGATCGGGGAATGGGGTACTTC.

This clone was detected only a few times. This sample includes further DNA sequences coding for the same CDR3. V gene TRBV6-5 combines with J gene TRBJ1-2; D possibly corresponds to TRBD1 (5 bases). V was trimmed by 2 bases and J by 5 bases, leaving 9 bases between them. The CDR3 extends over 13 amino acids. Per the germline V gene, CDR1 is MNHEY and CDR2 is SVGAGI. CDR3 residues: CASSYKGYYGYTF. As DNA, the CDR3 is TGTGCCAGCAGTTACAAGGGGTATTATGGCTACACCTTC.

The chain is built from TRBV11-2 and TRBJ2-5, with 9 positions matching TRBD1. V dropped 5 bases and J dropped 6; count of bases not matched to a gene: 10. This CDR3 contains 15 residues. The germline V gene encodes CDR1 SGHAT and CDR2 FQNNGV. CDR3 protein: CASSQGQGYVKTQYF. CDR3 nucleotide sequence: TGTGCCAGCAGCCAGGGACAGGGTTACGTAAAGACCCAGTACTTC.

The chain is built from TRBV30 and TRBJ2-7; 8 bases are shared with TRBD1. Losses at the gene ends were 5 bases for V and 2 bases for J; bases not matched to a gene: 5. The CDR3 sequence is 13 residues long. Looked up from germline, CDR1 is GTSNPN and CDR2 is SVGIG (reference sequence). This CDR3 reads CAWRATGAYEQYF. The CDR3 DNA reads TGTGCCTGGCGAGCGACAGGGGCCTACGAGCAGTACTTC.

J is TRBJ1-1 and V is TRBV19, with D maybe TRBD1 (5 bases). Between the trimmed V and J ends, which lost 7 bases and 5 bases, there was a span of 14 bases. Germline lookup yields CDR1 LNHDA and CDR2 SQIVND (reference sequence). This CDR3 is 13 amino acids long. CDR3 sequence: CASTQGWETEAFF. CDR3 coding DNA: TGTGCCAGTACCCAGGGCTGGGAAACTGAAGCTTTCTTT.

This clone occurred a few times. This chain uses TRBV5-1 with TRBJ2-5; no clear D gene. This CDR3 contains 14 residues. CDR1 SGHRS and CDR2 YFSETQ come from the germline V gene. The V end was cut by 0 bases, the J end by 3 bases, with 9 bases between. For the CDR3, the DNA is TGCGCCAGCAGCTTGGTCCCAGGCAAAGAGACCCAGTACTTC. Its translation: CASSLVPGKETQYF.

The genes are TRBV7-2 and TRBJ2-5, with a possible D match to TRBD2 (5 bases). V lost 3 bases, J lost 4 bases, and 6 bases lay in between. The V gene's germline CDR1 is SGHTA and CDR2 FQGNSA. This CDR3 spans 12 amino acids. The DNA of the CDR3 is TGTGCCAGCAGCTTCCGGGGAGAGACCCAGTACTTC. It encodes CASSFRGETQYF. The full variable domain, with the rest looked up from reference TRBV7-2 and TRBJ2-5, is GAGVSQSPSNKVTEKGKDVELRCDPISGHTALYWYRQSLGQGLEFLIYFQGNSAPDKSGLPSDRFSAERTGGSVSTLTIQRTQQEDSAVYLCASSFRGETQYFGPGTRLLVL.

The chain recombines TRBV2 with TRBJ2-5; 7 positions agree with TRBD2. V lost 3 bases to trimming and J lost 6 bases; unmatched junction nucleotides: 10. Looked up from germline, CDR1 is SNHLY and CDR2 is FYNNEI. This CDR3 contains 15 residues. The DNA of the CDR3 is TGTGCCAGCAGTGACGGTGCGGGAGTCTGGCAGACCCAGTACTTC. It translates to CASSDGAGVWQTQYF.